Each of the 8 T cell receptor beta chains below was sequenced from the same sample in a study of T cell clones after liver transplantation. TCRdb keeps only in-frame clones here, not all; method: immunoSEQ multiplex PCR. This repertoire shows some 61,000 clones, approximately 77% found once; its top ten account for 9.7%. The source was CD4+ T cells from blood, collected at the 22-month timepoint. These TCRs come from a human patient who received a liver transplant. These T cells may partly come from the graft donor.

This clone came up a few times. The CDR3 loop reads CSVAEWDEKLFF. DNA for the CDR3: TGCAGCGTTGCCGAGTGGGATGAAAAACTGTTTTTT. J is TRBJ1-4 and V is TRBV29-1; D not certain. The CDR3 is 12 residues long. V lost 4 bases to trimming and J lost 6 bases, with 9 bases between them. Per the germline V gene, CDR1 is SQVTM and CDR2 is ANQGSEA.

The chain is built from TRBV15 and TRBJ2-5; 10 positions match TRBD1. CDR1 and CDR2 (germline): LNHNV, YYDKDF (reference sequence). This CDR3 is built from 18 residues. With V trimmed by 5 bases and J by 5 bases, 17 bases remained unmatched. The CDR3 here is CATSAQLSGQGLGETQYF. The DNA of the CDR3 is TGTGCCACCAGCGCTCAACTATCGGGACAGGGGCTGGGGGAGACCCAGTACTTC.

This rearrangement joins TRBV27 to TRBJ1-3; possibly TRBD1 for D (5 bases). Trimming shortened V by 8 bases and J by 0 bases, and 23 bases separated the two germline ends. The CDR3 totals 18 residues. The germline V gene has CDR1 MNHEY and CDR2 SMNVEV (reference sequence). This chain's CDR3 is CASGFSSLAGSSGNTIYF. The CDR3 coding sequence is TGTGCCAGCGGATTCTCATCATTGGCAGGGAGCTCTGGAAACACCATATATTTT.

Only a few counts were recorded for this clone. The J gene is TRBJ2-1, the V gene TRBV6-5; 7 nucleotides line up with TRBD1. CDR3 length: 14 residues. Germline V gives CDR1 MNHEY, CDR2 SVGAGI. Trimming took 2 bases from V and 4 from J; bases not matched to a gene: 2. CDR3 region: CASSYGTEYNEQFF. In nucleotides, the CDR3 is TGTGCCAGCAGTTACGGGACAGAATACAATGAGCAGTTCTTC.

This clone appeared a single time. The J gene is TRBJ1-2, the V gene TRBV6-6; D unresolved. Germline values: CDR1 MNHNY, CDR2 SVGAGI (reference sequence). The CDR3 is 12 residues long. V gave up 6 bases and J gave up 5 bases, with 10 bases separating them. Written as DNA, the CDR3 is TGTGCCAGCAGCTTACGTGGGTATGGCTACACCTTC. Protein product: CASSLRGYGYTF.

V and J are TRBV19 and TRBJ1-5; D ambiguous. The CDR3 runs to 16 residues. V was clipped by 8 bases and J by 3 bases, with 20 bases between them. CDR1 is LNHDA, CDR2 SQIVND, per germline (reference sequence). The CDR3 reads CASARGREINNQPQHF. DNA for the CDR3: TGTGCCAGTGCCAGAGGTAGGGAAATAAACAATCAGCCCCAGCATTTT. The entire variable domain, with the rest obtained from reference TRBV19 and TRBJ1-5, is as follows: DGGITQSPKYLFRKEGQNVTLSCEQNLNHDAMYWYRQDPGQGLRLIYYSQIVNDFQKGDIAEGYSVSREKKESFPLTVTSAQKNPTAFYLCASARGREINNQPQHFGDGTRLSIL.

The chain carries TRBV4-1 and TRBJ2-2; 10 nucleotides align to TRBD2. The CDR3 length is 18 residues. Germline V gene data show CDR1 as MGHRA and CDR2 as YSYEKL. V lost 5 bases, J lost 7 bases, and 16 bases stayed unmatched. DNA for the CDR3: TGCGCCAGCAGCGTCCACGCCTCAGCGGGGGGGCCGGGCGGGGAGCTGTTTTTT. Translating gives CASSVHASAGGPGGELFF.

This CDR3 reads CASSSSGTGTIYEQYF. For the CDR3, the DNA is TGTGCCAGCAGTTCCTCCGGGACAGGGACCATCTACGAGCAGTACTTC. The rearrangement uses TRBV28 and TRBJ2-7; 9 bases are shared with TRBD1. Unmatched junction bases numbered 10, after V lost 4 bases and J lost 3 bases. The germline gives CDR1 MDHEN, CDR2 SYDVKM. The CDR3 length is 16 residues.